Listed below are T cell receptor beta chains from one sample, sequenced in a study of OX40 agonist ivuxolimab in advanced cancers. Clones were sequenced by immunoSEQ multiplex PCR, and TCRdb holds only the in-frame ones, with some missing. The sample holds tens of thousands of clones, roughly 87% seen once. Here the sequenced sample was CD4+ or CD8+ T cells sorted from blood, taken in a trial of the OX40 agonist ivuxolimab. The receptors were sampled from an adult with an advanced solid tumor such as melanoma, head and neck, liver or kidney cancer. The CDR3 runs from the conserved cysteine through the conserved F or W. D genes are given only for firm matches. Only part of the rows carry a size: once, few, many, or a class if the clone is expanded.

abundance: NA
j_gene: TRBJ2-3
v_gene: TRBV7-3
d_gene: NA
CDR3aa: CASSRFVADTQYF
CDR3nt: TGTGCCAGCAGCCGATTCGTGGCAGATACGCAGTATTTT

abundance: NA
j_gene: TRBJ2-7
v_gene: TRBV6-5
d_gene: NA
CDR3aa: CASSYSRSAYYEQYF
CDR3nt: TGTGCCAGCAGTTACTCCAGGAGCGCTTACTACGAGCAGTACTTC

abundance: NA
j_gene: TRBJ1-2
v_gene: TRBV2
d_gene: NA
CDR3aa: CASNPPVGHGYTF
CDR3nt: TGTGCCAGCAATCCCCCGGTGGGGCACGGCTACACCTTC

abundance: NA
j_gene: TRBJ2-3
v_gene: TRBV5-1
d_gene: TRBD2
CDR3aa: CASSPRGDADTQYF
CDR3nt: TGCGCCAGCAGCCCCCGGGGGGACGCAGATACGCAGTATTTT

abundance: NA
j_gene: TRBJ1-3
v_gene: TRBV5-5
d_gene: NA
CDR3aa: CASSLGGAGNTIYF
CDR3nt: TGTGCCAGCAGCTTAGGCGGGGCTGGAAACACCATATATTTT

abundance: NA
j_gene: TRBJ2-1
v_gene: TRBV28
d_gene: NA
CDR3aa: CASRIRVLNEQFF
CDR3nt: TGTGCCAGCAGGATCCGGGTCCTCAATGAGCAGTTCTTC

abundance: once
j_gene: TRBJ2-7
v_gene: TRBV11-2
d_gene: NA
CDR3aa: CASSFYPGRSIYEQYF
CDR3nt: TGTGCCAGCAGCTTTTACCCGGGACGTTCGATTTACGAGCAGTACTTC

abundance: NA
j_gene: TRBJ2-7
v_gene: TRBV7-9
d_gene: TRBD1
CDR3aa: CASSLAPDRDSYEQYF
CDR3nt: TGTGCCAGCAGCTTAGCGCCTGACAGGGACTCCTACGAGCAGTACTTC

abundance: few
j_gene: TRBJ1-5
v_gene: TRBV21-1
d_gene: NA
CDR3aa: CATPELSNQPQHF
CDR3nt: TGTGCCACACCGGAGCTTAGCAATCAGCCCCAGCATTTT

abundance: NA
j_gene: TRBJ2-3
v_gene: TRBV27
d_gene: NA
CDR3aa: CASSLGGGRTDTQYF
CDR3nt: TGTGCCAGCAGTTTAGGAGGGGGGAGGACAGATACGCAGTATTTT

abundance: NA
j_gene: TRBJ1-1
v_gene: TRBV6-6
d_gene: TRBD1
CDR3aa: CASSYSGQGATEAFF
CDR3nt: TGTGCCAGCAGTTACTCCGGACAGGGGGCCACTGAAGCTTTCTTT

abundance: NA
j_gene: TRBJ2-2
v_gene: TRBV2
d_gene: NA
CDR3aa: CASRPESFPGELFF
CDR3nt: TGTGCCAGCAGACCTGAGAGCTTTCCCGGGGAGCTGTTTTTT

abundance: NA
j_gene: TRBJ2-7
v_gene: TRBV19
d_gene: NA
CDR3aa: CASSIGGAWGAYEQYF
CDR3nt: TGTGCCAGTAGTATTGGTGGGGCTTGGGGAGCCTACGAGCAGTACTTC

abundance: NA
j_gene: TRBJ1-3
v_gene: TRBV9
d_gene: NA
CDR3aa: CASSVSSSGNTIYF
CDR3nt: TGTGCCAGCAGCGTATCTTCCTCTGGAAACACCATATATTTT

abundance: NA
j_gene: TRBJ2-1
v_gene: TRBV5-1
d_gene: TRBD2
CDR3aa: CASSLTSGASYNEQFF
CDR3nt: TGCGCCAGCAGCTTGACTAGCGGGGCCTCCTACAATGAGCAGTTCTTC

abundance: NA
j_gene: TRBJ1-1
v_gene: TRBV5-1
d_gene: NA
CDR3aa: CASSPEIVGKTEAFF
CDR3nt: TGCGCCAGCAGTCCAGAAATAGTGGGTAAGACTGAAGCTTTCTTT

abundance: NA
j_gene: TRBJ2-7
v_gene: TRBV6-5
d_gene: NA
CDR3aa: CASRRLINYEQYF
CDR3nt: TGTGCCAGCAGGCGACTAATTAACTACGAGCAGTACTTC